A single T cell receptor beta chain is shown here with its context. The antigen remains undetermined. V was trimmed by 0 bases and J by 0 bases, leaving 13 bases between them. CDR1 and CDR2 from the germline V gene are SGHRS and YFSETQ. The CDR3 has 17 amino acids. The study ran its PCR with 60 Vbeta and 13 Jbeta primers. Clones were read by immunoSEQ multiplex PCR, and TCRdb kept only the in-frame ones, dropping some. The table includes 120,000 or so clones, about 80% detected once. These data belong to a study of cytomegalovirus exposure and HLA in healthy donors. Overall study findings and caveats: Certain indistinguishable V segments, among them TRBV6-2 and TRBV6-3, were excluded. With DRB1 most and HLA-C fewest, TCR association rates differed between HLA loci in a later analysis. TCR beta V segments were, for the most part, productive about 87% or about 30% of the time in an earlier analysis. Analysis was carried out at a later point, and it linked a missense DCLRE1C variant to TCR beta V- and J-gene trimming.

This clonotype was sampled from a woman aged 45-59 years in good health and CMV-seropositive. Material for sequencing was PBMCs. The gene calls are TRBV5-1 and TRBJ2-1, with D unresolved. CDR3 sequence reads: CASSLALAVNSYNEQFF. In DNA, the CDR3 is TGCGCCAGCAGCTTGGCCCTGGCAGTGAACTCCTACAATGAGCAGTTCTTC. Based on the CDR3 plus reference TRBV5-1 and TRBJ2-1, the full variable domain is KAGVTQTPRYLIKTRGQQVTLSCSPISGHRSVSWYQQTPGQGLQFLFEYFSETQRNKGNFPGRFSGRQFSNSRSEMNVSTLELGDSALYLCASSLALAVNSYNEQFFGPGTRLTVL.